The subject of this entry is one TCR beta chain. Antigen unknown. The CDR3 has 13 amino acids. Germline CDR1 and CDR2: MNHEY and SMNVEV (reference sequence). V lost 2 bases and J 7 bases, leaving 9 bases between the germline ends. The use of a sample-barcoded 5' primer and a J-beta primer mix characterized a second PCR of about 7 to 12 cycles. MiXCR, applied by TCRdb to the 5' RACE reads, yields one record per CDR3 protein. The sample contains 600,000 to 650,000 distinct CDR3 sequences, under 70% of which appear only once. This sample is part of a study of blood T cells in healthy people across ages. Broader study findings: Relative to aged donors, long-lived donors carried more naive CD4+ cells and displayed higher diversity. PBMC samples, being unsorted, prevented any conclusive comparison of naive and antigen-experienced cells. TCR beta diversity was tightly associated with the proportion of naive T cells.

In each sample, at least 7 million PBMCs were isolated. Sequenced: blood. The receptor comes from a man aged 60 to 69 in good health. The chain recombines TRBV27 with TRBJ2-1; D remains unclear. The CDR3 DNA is TGTGCCAGCAGTTTAGTTAGCTCGAATGAGCAGTTCTTC. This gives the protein CASSLVSSNEQFF.